The 2 T cell receptor beta chains below were found in one sample sequenced in a study of shared T cell receptors in the human thymus. Only in-frame clones appear in the TCRdb table, and some are missing; sequencing was by immunoSEQ multiplex PCR. The data show approximately 760,000 clones, around 85% seen once. In addition, the sample was reused for a study of human thymus T cells.

What was sequenced was thymocytes. The origin of the receptors is a girl less than two years old with a congenital heart defect.

This clone was counted between two and nine times. The V gene is TRBV28, the J gene TRBJ2-1, with 7 bases that match TRBD1. The CDR3 has 15 residues. Trimming removed 5 bases from V and 4 bases from J; junction bases left unmatched: 8. Germline lookup yields CDR1 MDHEN and CDR2 SYDVKM. For the CDR3, the DNA is TGTGCCAGCAGTCGTCCGGGACAGCTATACAATGAGCAGTTCTTC. Its protein is CASSRPGQLYNEQFF.

V and J are TRBV15 and TRBJ2-7; TRBD1 matches 8 bases. The germline V gene has CDR1 LNHNV and CDR2 YYDKDF (reference sequence). V shed 2 bases and J 5 bases; nucleotides not matched to a gene: 2. This CDR3 contains 13 residues. The CDR3 reads CATSRQGADEQYF. The CDR3 nucleotides are TGTGCCACCAGCAGACAGGGGGCCGACGAGCAGTACTTC.